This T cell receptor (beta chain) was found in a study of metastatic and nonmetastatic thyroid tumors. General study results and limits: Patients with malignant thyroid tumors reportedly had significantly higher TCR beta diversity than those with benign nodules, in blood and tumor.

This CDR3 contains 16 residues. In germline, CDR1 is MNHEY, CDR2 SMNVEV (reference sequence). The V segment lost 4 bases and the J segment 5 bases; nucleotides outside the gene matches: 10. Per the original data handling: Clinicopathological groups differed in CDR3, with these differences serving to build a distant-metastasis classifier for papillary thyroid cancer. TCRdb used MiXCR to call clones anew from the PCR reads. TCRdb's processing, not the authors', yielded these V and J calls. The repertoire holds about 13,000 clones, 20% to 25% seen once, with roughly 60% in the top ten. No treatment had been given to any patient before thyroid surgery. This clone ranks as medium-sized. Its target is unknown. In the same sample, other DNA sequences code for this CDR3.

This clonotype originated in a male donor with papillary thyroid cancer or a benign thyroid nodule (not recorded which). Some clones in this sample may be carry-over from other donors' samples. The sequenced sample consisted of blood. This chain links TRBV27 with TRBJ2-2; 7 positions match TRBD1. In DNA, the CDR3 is TGTGCCAGCAGTTCTGATAGGGGGCCAGAGACCGGGGAGCTGTTTTTT. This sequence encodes CASSSDRGPETGELFF.